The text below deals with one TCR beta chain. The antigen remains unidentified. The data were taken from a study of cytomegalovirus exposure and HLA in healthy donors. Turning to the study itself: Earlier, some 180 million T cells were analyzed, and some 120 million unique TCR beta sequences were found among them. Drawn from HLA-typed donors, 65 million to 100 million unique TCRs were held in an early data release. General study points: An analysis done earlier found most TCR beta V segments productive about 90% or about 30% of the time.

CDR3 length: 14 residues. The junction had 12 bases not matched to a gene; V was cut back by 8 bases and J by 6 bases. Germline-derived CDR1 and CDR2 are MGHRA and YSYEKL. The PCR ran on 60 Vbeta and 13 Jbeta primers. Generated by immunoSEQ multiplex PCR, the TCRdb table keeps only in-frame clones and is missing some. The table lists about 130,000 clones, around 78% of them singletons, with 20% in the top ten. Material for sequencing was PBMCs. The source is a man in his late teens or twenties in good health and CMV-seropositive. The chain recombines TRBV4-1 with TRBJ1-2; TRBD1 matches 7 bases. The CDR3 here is CASGKTGLNDGYTF. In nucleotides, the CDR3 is TGCGCCAGCGGAAAGACAGGGCTGAACGATGGCTACACCTTC.